The entry below describes one T cell receptor (beta chain). Its antigen is still unknown. Per-nucleotide qualities are absent, and no much larger clonotype sits a single base away. The CDR3 regions of human TCRbeta chains were subjected to immunosequencing. The original methods were these. TCRs in the repertoires were matched against a reference library of SARS-CoV-2-specific TCRs that had been generated with the MIRA antigen-specificity platform. Breadth was defined as the fraction of unique TCRs that were SARS-CoV-2-associated, and depth was defined as the fraction of total T cells that were SARS-CoV-2-associated. Using the MIRA data, each spike-specific TCR was mapped to the spike region that the TCR reacts to and placed in a CD4 or CD8 class. Log10-transformed breadth and depth values were compared by one-way ANOVA with Sidak's multiple comparisons tests. As stored in TCRdb, this immuneACCESS dataset retains in-frame rearrangements with V and J assigned. A fraction of the clones does not appear; measured against another copy, unresolved V genes explain less than half of the discrepancy, and the remainder lacks a known reason. Clonal size and the V and J genes are those of that table, whereas D and trimming came from the DNA. The sample data list around 150,000 clones, and just over 90% of these were observed just once. The ten largest clones add up to around 4.6% of the sample.

This sample was included in a study of T cell responses to AZD1222 COVID-19 vaccine (dated by TCRdb to the early 2020s). As for the study more broadly: A total of 233 trial participants underwent TCR sequencing, of whom 200 to 220 received two doses of AZD1222 and about 25 received two doses of the MenACWY control vaccine. Enrollment into the trials was organized by age into subgroups of 18-55, 56-69 and 70-plus years, and those subgroups contained roughly 150, 30 and 60 TCR-sequenced participants, respectively. Results and caveats for the whole study, not just this receptor: Participants were mostly white British, with more females than males. The authors suggested clonal diversity may have been underestimated. Nearly half of unique spike-specific TCRs reportedly recognized epitopes outside regions mutated in the B.1.351 and B.1.1.7 variants. Conclusions about previously exposed vaccinees are limited, since just six AZD1222 recipients were seropositive for SARS-CoV-2 at baseline. In the small 56-69-year group, the increase in depth fell short of significance, most likely because of low power. Vaccine-associated CD4 TCRs spanned the whole spike protein, with dominant responses in regions 160-218 and 743-854. A significant rise in spike-specific TCR breadth and depth was observed after two AZD1222 doses relative to day 0 and relative to MenACWY recipients. Because no day 14 peak-response samples were available, repertoires were characterized only after the peak T cell response.

The time point label of this sample denotes: baseline before first vaccination. The intended sense of this specimen's treatment or condition label: meningococcal conjugate vaccine given as trial control. Vaccinee samples came from UK trials COV001 and COV002, including a single-blind randomized controlled phase 2/3 trial of AZD1222 (ChAdOx1 nCoV-19) in healthy adults. For TCRbeta chain sequencing, PBMC samples from trial participants were taken at day 0 and at day 28 after the second dose. Unmatched junction bases come to 5, with V trimmed by 4 bases and J by 7 bases. The germline V gene gives CDR1 as SGHTA and CDR2 as FQGNSA. The CDR3 numbers 15 residues from cysteine through phenylalanine. The retained sequence is limited to the CDR3, 45 bases, with the frame set at the first base.

The chain was built from TRBV7-2 and TRBJ1-6; the central 9 bases match TRBD1. Sequenced material: peripheral blood, taken on day 0 of MenACWY control vaccination. This clonotype was sampled from an adult in good health. The DNA is TGTGCCAGCAGCTCCGGGACAGGGTACAATTCACCCCTCCACTTT. This translates into CASSSGTGYNSPLHF.